The 21 T cell receptor beta chains presented below share a single source sample, sequenced in a study of blood T cell repertoires in COVID-19. The method was immunoSEQ multiplex PCR; TCRdb's version includes in-frame clones alone and lacks a portion of them. The table has some 70,000 clones, 85% to 90% seen once. The sample comprised peripheral blood. The receptors shown here come from a man aged 45-65 years with active COVID-19.

The chain links TRBV19 to TRBJ2-7; D might be TRBD2 (5 bases). The CDR3 has 16 residues. The ends were cut back, 6 bases at V and 0 bases at J, with 18 bases in the middle. Germline CDR1 is LNHDA and CDR2 is SQIVND (reference sequence). The CDR3 loop reads CASSHGMKQSSYEQYF. CDR3 bases: TGTGCCAGTAGCCACGGGATGAAGCAAAGCTCCTACGAGCAGTACTTC.

The V gene is TRBV4-3, the J gene TRBJ2-6; D is possibly TRBD2 (7 bases). The CDR3 sequence is 15 residues long. The germline V gene has CDR1 LGHNA and CDR2 YSLEER. Trimming shortened V by 4 bases and J by 4 bases, and 11 bases separated the two germline ends. The DNA for the CDR3 is TGCGCCAGCAGCCCCGGGGGGACAGGGGCCAACGTCCTGACTTTC. Translating gives CASSPGGTGANVLTF.

The gene calls are TRBV18 and TRBJ1-1, with no clear D. Looked up from germline, CDR1 is KGHSH and CDR2 is LQKENI. V was clipped by 5 bases and J by 0 bases, with 7 bases between them. The CDR3 has 13 amino acids. The CDR3 sequence is CASSFNLNTEAFF. CDR3 coding DNA: TGTGCCAGCTCATTCAACTTGAACACTGAAGCTTTCTTT.

The V call is TRBV5-1, the J call TRBJ2-2, with 9 bases that match TRBD2. The CDR3 length is 15 residues. V was clipped by 4 bases and J by 3 bases; unmatched bases: 4. The germline V gene encodes CDR1 SGHRS and CDR2 YFSETQ. The CDR3 reads CASSIVAGDTGELFF. In DNA form, the CDR3 reads TGCGCCAGCAGCATAGTAGCGGGAGACACCGGGGAGCTGTTTTTT.

The chain couples TRBV30 to TRBJ1-2, with TRBD1 identical over 10 bases. This CDR3 is built from 14 residues. CDR1 GTSNPN and CDR2 SVGIG come from the germline V gene (reference sequence). V lost 3 bases, J lost 4 bases, and 5 bases stayed unmatched. CDR3 sequence: CAWRPDRGAYGYTF. CDR3 in DNA: TGTGCCTGGAGGCCGGACAGGGGGGCCTATGGCTACACCTTC.

This chain joins TRBV6-6 and TRBJ1-1; a possible D gene is TRBD1 (5 bases). This CDR3 contains 13 residues. Germline CDR1 MNHNY, CDR2 SVGAGI (reference sequence). The germline V and J ends were trimmed by 2 bases and 11 bases, with 15 bases remaining between them. As DNA, the CDR3 is TGTGCCAGCAGTTACATCAGGGATACCAACGCTTTCTTT. It translates to CASSYIRDTNAFF.

The V and J genes are TRBV19 and TRBJ2-1; D might be TRBD2 (6 bases). The V gene's germline CDR1 is LNHDA and CDR2 SQIVND (reference sequence). V dropped 3 bases and J dropped 3 bases, with 12 bases sitting between them. The CDR3 sequence is 15 residues long. The CDR3 reads CASSISLGGYNEQFF. CDR3 sequence (DNA): TGTGCCAGTAGTATCAGCCTGGGGGGCTACAATGAGCAGTTCTTC.

The rearrangement joins TRBV28 to TRBJ2-3; 11 bases align to TRBD2. Trimming at V came to 2 bases and at J to 0 bases, leaving 7 bases not matched to a gene. The V gene's germline CDR1 is MDHEN and CDR2 SYDVKM. This CDR3 has 18 residues. In DNA form, the CDR3 reads TGTGCCAGCAGTTTAGGTGGGACTAGCGGAAGCAGCACAGATACGCAGTATTTT. Its translation: CASSLGGTSGSSTDTQYF. Full variable domain (rest looked up from reference TRBV28 and TRBJ2-3): DVKVTQSSRYLVKRTGEKVFLECVQDMDHENMFWYRQDPGLGLRLIYFSYDVKMKEKGDIPEGYSVSREKKERFSLILESASTNQTSMYLCASSLGGTSGSSTDTQYFGPGTRLTVL.

The chain combines TRBV5-1 with TRBJ2-1, with 8 positions matching TRBD2. The CDR3 loop spans 13 amino acids. The junction had 5 bases not matched to a gene; V was cut back by 2 bases and J by 10 bases. Germline V lookup: CDR1 SGHRS, CDR2 YFSETQ. Written as DNA, the CDR3 is TGCGCCAGCAGCTTTACCGGGGGGGACGAGCAGTTCTTC. This encodes CASSFTGGDEQFF.

This clone came up once. J is TRBJ2-1 and V is TRBV2, with TRBD2 identical over 7 bases. V lost 3 bases and J lost 6; bases outside the gene matches: 5. Germline V lookup: CDR1 SNHLY, CDR2 FYNNEI. The CDR3 is 14 residues long. CDR3 DNA sequence: TGTGCCAGCAGTGACTTGGCGGGGGTCAATGAGCAGTTCTTC. This translates into CASSDLAGVNEQFF.

This chain joins TRBV2 and TRBJ2-1; weak D call: TRBD1 (5 bases). V was pared by 6 bases and J by 0 bases, with 12 bases between. The germline V gene has CDR1 SNHLY and CDR2 FYNNEI. The CDR3 covers 15 residues. The CDR3 spells CASSPRQPSYNEQFF. The CDR3 DNA is TGTGCCAGCAGCCCAAGACAGCCCTCCTACAATGAGCAGTTCTTC. Full variable domain (outside the CDR3, taken from reference TRBV2 and TRBJ2-1): EPEVTQTPSHQVTQMGQEVILRCVPISNHLYFYWYRQILGQKVEFLVSFYNNEISEKSEIFDDQFSVERPDGSNFTLKIRSTKLEDSAMYFCASSPRQPSYNEQFFGPGTRLTVL.

The V call is TRBV6-5, the J call TRBJ1-4; a possible D gene is TRBD1 (5 bases). CDR1 and CDR2 from the germline V gene are MNHEY and SVGAGI. The V end lost 6 bases, the J end lost 7 bases, and 15 bases lay between the germline ends. The CDR3 loop spans 14 amino acids. As DNA, the CDR3 is TGTGCCAGCAGACCACCGGGGGGAGGTGAAAAACTGTTTTTT. Protein: CASRPPGGGEKLFF.

The V and J genes are TRBV27 and TRBJ2-1; 9 nucleotides line up with TRBD1. Germline V gene sequence: CDR1 MNHEY, CDR2 SMNVEV (reference sequence). CDR3 length: 15 amino acids. Unmatched junction bases numbered 7, after V lost 5 bases and J lost 5 bases. CDR3 in DNA: TGTGCCAGCAGTAACGACAGGGGGGGGGACAATGAGCAGTTCTTC. It is translated as CASSNDRGGDNEQFF.

V is TRBV7-9 and J is TRBJ2-3; D ambiguous. The CDR3 sequence is 12 residues long. Germline CDR1 is SEHNR and CDR2 is FQNEAQ (reference sequence). Deletions cut 5 bases from V and 3 bases from J, with 6 bases between. The DNA of the CDR3 is TGTGCCAGCAGCGAACTAACAGATACGCAGTATTTT. Its translation is CASSELTDTQYF. The variable domain in full, completed from reference TRBV7-9 and TRBJ2-3, reads DTGVSQNPRHKITKRGQNVTFRCDPISEHNRLYWYRQTLGQGPEFLTYFQNEAQLEKSRLLSDRFSAERPKGSFSTLEIQRTEQGDSAMYLCASSELTDTQYFGPGTRLTVL.

J is TRBJ2-2 and V is TRBV28; no definite D call. The CDR3 has 15 amino acids. Per germline, CDR1 MDHEN and CDR2 SYDVKM. Trimming left V 5 bases short and J 4 bases short, with 14 bases between. The CDR3 coding sequence is TGTGCCAGCAGTACCGTGCCGCTAACCACCGGGGAGCTGTTTTTT. This encodes CASSTVPLTTGELFF.

The DNA for the CDR3 is TGCGCCAGCAGCCAGCGGGGGCTCGACTATGGCTACACCTTC. This gives the protein CASSQRGLDYGYTF. The chain carries TRBV4-1 and TRBJ1-2, with D perhaps TRBD1 (6 bases). CDR1 and CDR2 (germline): MGHRA, YSYEKL. V gave up 3 bases and J gave up 3 bases, with 11 bases separating them. This CDR3 contains 14 residues.

V gene TRBV7-2 combines with J gene TRBJ2-5; TRBD2 matches 14 bases. The germline V gene has CDR1 SGHTA and CDR2 FQGNSA. The CDR3 length is 13 residues. J was trimmed by 10 bases and V by 6 bases; bases with no gene match: 4. Written as DNA, the CDR3 is TGTGCCAGCAGTTTCGGACTAGCGGGAGGCCAGTACTTC. Translation gives CASSFGLAGGQYF.

The gene calls are TRBV7-6 and TRBJ2-7; 12 bases agree with TRBD2. The CDR3 contains 15 residues. V lost 5 bases to trimming and J lost 5 bases; unmatched junction nucleotides: 7. Germline values: CDR1 SGHVS, CDR2 FNYEAQ. The DNA of the CDR3 is TGTGCCAGCAGCCCGCGACTAGCGGGAGTCCACGAGCAGTACTTC. It specifies CASSPRLAGVHEQYF.

The rearrangement joins TRBV6-2 or TRBV6-3 to TRBJ1-2; 8 bases map to TRBD1. The CDR3 has 12 amino acids. Per the germline V gene, CDR1 is MNHEY and CDR2 is SVGEGT. Unmatched junction bases numbered 1, after V lost 6 bases and J lost 4 bases. The CDR3 reads CASSGQGYGYTF. The CDR3 nucleotides read TGTGCCAGCAGCGGACAGGGCTATGGCTACACCTTC.

This clone was recorded once. The CDR3 here is CASSVYGNSNQPQHF. The CDR3, as DNA: TGTGCCAGCAGCGTCTACGGGAATAGCAATCAGCCCCAGCATTTT. The chain is built from TRBV9 and TRBJ1-5; D gene uncertain. Deletions cut 2 bases from V and 0 bases from J, with 9 bases between. The CDR3 spans 15 residues. Germline V gene sequence: CDR1 SGDLS, CDR2 YYNGEE.

The chain couples TRBV4-3 to TRBJ1-2; D is unresolved. This CDR3 has 16 residues. V was shortened by 0 bases and J by 0 bases, with 11 bases between the two germline ends. Germline V gene lookup returns CDR1 LGHNA and CDR2 YSLEER. CDR3: CASSQDLAGSNYGYTF. CDR3 coding DNA: TGCGCCAGCAGCCAAGATCTGGCAGGATCTAACTATGGCTACACCTTC.